The sequence of this TCR beta chain was determined in a study of graft-versus-host responses after intestinal transplantation listed by TCRdb under 2021. Regarding the complete study: The transplants that recipients received were multivisceral, liver-intestinal, or isolated intestinal. Every recipient was given anti-thymocyte globulin induction, then maintenance tacrolimus and steroids for about 3 years. After intestinal transplantation, graft-versus-host and host-versus-graft alloreactive T cell clones were followed in the graft, circulation and bone marrow using bulk TCR-beta CDR3 sequencing. Alloreactive clones were identified by sequencing pre-transplant mixed lymphocyte reaction products and comparing these products with unstimulated pre-transplant donor and recipient T cells. The cohort enrolled 24 intestinal transplant recipients including one retransplant, and a few patients lacking pretransplant specimens were excluded. A peak of at least 4% donor T cells among recipient peripheral blood mononuclear cells was the definition used for donor T cell macrochimerism. Rather than being sequenced by the commercial service, samples from a few later patients were sequenced in-house on an Illumina MiSeq and processed with MiXCR. General study outcomes and caveats: GvH clones turned up in recipient bone marrow, with some appearing earlier in ileal mucosa or blood, a pattern consistent with an intestinal mucosal origin. Patients with donor T cell macrochimerism had high GvH to HvG T cell clonal ratios in their allografts. Conclusions were limited by the relatively low number and heterogeneity of intestinal transplant patients. Peak levels of circulating GvH clones were associated with declines in HvG clones early after transplant.

This clone was detected only a few times. No antigen is known for it. Base-call qualities are not available, and no considerably larger clone is one nucleotide away. The CDR3 sequence holds 15 residues, the cysteine and phenylalanine included. Just the 45-base CDR3 DNA is kept, in frame starting at base 1. The junction shows trimming of 4 bases on V and 3 bases on J, and the gene matches do not reach 4 bases of it. CDR1 and CDR2 were assigned from the germline V gene (reference sequence) as SGHAT and FQDESV. The time point label, read with the paper, signifies: cells obtained before transplantation from donor or recipient. CD3+CD4+ and CD3+CD8+ populations were FACS-sorted from unstimulated pre-transplant donor and recipient cells taken from spleen or lymph nodes. The method behind the library was the immunoSEQ multiplex PCR assay. For most patients, genomic DNA was isolated using the Qiagen DNeasy Blood and Tissue Kit and was shipped frozen to Adaptive Biotechnologies for TCR sequencing. Adaptive Biotechnologies carried out high-throughput TCR-beta CDR3 sequencing of genomic DNA for most patients. In the paper's pipeline: TCR sequencing data for around 19 patients were retrieved from Adaptive's ImmunoSEQ software; a few other patients were processed with MiXCR and VDJtools. CD4 versus CD8 sorting errors were corrected by removing sequences found in both subsets at a frequency ratio below 5:1. Because the origin of CDR3 nucleotide sequences shared between donor and recipient could not be assigned, those sequences were removed. Alloreactive clones required at least 2-fold expansion over unstimulated cells and minimum CFSE-low frequency of 0.002% (template counts) or 0.001% (read counts). Clones detected in sequenced pre-transplant spleen, lymph node, or MLR CFSE-low populations of the donor or recipient were defined as mappable. The cumulative frequency of alloreactive clones was calculated as a percentage of all sequences, weighted by copy number. The table was pulled from immuneACCESS by TCRdb, which kept in-frame rearrangements only. Such tables lose some clones; where checked, under half of the loss comes from unresolved V genes, and the rest has no known cause. V and J calls plus clone size are reproduced from that table; the DNA served to infer D and trimming. Counted in this sample were about 96,000 clones; around nine tenths of them appeared once. More than 0.3% of the sample goes to the ten largest clones.

The chain employs TRBV11-1 and TRBJ2-1, and 9 bases in between align with TRBD1. The sample consisted of unstimulated CD4+ T cells sorted from spleen or lymph node cells, taken before intestinal transplant. This sequence was found in a human donor who received an intestinal transplant. The CDR3 sequence is CASSSTGGIYNEQFF. The nucleotides are TGTGCCAGCAGCTCCACAGGGGGCATCTACAATGAGCAGTTCTTC.